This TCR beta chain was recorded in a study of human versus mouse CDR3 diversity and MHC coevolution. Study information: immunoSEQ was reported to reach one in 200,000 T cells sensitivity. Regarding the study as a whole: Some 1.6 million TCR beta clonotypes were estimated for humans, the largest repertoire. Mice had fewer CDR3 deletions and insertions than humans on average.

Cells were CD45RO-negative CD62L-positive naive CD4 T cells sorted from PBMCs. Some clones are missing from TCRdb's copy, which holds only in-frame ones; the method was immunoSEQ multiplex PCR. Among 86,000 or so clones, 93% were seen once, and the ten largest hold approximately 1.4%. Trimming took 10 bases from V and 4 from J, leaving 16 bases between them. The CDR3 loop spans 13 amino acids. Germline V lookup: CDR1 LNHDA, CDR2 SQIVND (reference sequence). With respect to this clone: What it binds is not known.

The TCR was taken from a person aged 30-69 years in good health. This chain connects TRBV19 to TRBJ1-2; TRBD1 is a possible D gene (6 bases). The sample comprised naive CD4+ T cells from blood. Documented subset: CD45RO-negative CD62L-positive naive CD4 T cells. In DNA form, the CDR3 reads TGTGCCACCTCGGGGAGGGGGGTCTATGGCTACACCTTC. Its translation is CATSGRGVYGYTF.